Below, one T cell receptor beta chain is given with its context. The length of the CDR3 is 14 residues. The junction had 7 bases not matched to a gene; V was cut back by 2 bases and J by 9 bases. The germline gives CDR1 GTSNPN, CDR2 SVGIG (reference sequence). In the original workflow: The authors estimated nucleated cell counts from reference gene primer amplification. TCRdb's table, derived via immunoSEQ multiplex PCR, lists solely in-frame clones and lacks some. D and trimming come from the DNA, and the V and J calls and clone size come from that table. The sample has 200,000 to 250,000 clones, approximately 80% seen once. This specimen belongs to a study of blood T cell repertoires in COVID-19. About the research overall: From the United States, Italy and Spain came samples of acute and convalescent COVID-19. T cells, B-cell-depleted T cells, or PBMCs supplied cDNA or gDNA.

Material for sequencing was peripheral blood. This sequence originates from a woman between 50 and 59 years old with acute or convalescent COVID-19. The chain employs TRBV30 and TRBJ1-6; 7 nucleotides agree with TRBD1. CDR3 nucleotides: TGTGCCTGGAGTATACAGGGGATTGGTTCACCCCTCCACTTT. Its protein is CAWSIQGIGSPLHF. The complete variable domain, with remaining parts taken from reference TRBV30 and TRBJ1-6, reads SQTIHQWPATLVQPVGSPLSLECTVEGTSNPNLYWYRQAAGRGLQLLFYSVGIGQISSEVPQNLSASRPQDRQFILSSKKLLLSDSGFYLCAWSIQGIGSPLHFGNGTRLTVT.